These T cell receptor beta chains were read from a single sample in a study of T-cell memory formation after mild COVID-19. MiXCR was run by TCRdb on the 5' RACE reads, yielding one entry per CDR3 protein. The sample yields approximately 210,000 distinct CDR3 sequences, under 30% seen once. Sequenced input: PBMCs or a T cell subset sorted from them (not recorded which). These receptors originate from an adult woman who had mild COVID-19 (a few samples of this study predate the infection). Cell type and time point are not known. Each CDR3 is given with its conserved first and last residue. The order of the fields is clone size, V gene, J gene, D gene, CDR3 protein, CDR3 DNA. A D gene is named only where the DNA matches it firmly. Size is omitted from some rows. Given values are once, few, many or a class for expanded clones.

>few|TRBV6-5|TRBJ1-1|TRBD1
CASSYGQGDTEAFF
TGTGCCAGCAGTTACGGGCAGGGGGACACTGAAGCTTTCTTT
>.|TRBV15|TRBJ1-5|.
CATSRDQGQPQHF
TGTGCCACCAGCAGAGATCAAGGACAGCCCCAGCATTTT
>few|TRBV18|TRBJ2-7|.
CASSPGTLGSEQYF
TGTGCCAGCTCACCCGGGACCCTAGGAAGCGAGCAGTACTTC
>few|TRBV25-1|TRBJ1-1|TRBD1
CASSELGQGNTEAFF
TGTGCCAGCAGTGAATTGGGACAGGGGAACACTGAAGCTTTCTTT
>.|TRBV5-1|TRBJ1-1|TRBD1
CASSQGTGVLPGVEAFF
TGCGCCAGCAGCCAGGGGACAGGCGTCCTTCCGGGGGTGGAAGCTTTCTTT
>few|TRBV2|TRBJ1-5|.
CASSEVQFNQPQHF
TGTGCCAGCAGTGAAGTCCAGTTCAATCAGCCCCAGCATTTT
>few|TRBV7-2|TRBJ2-7|TRBD1
CASSLATGDYEQYF
TGTGCCAGCAGCTTAGCGACAGGGGACTACGAGCAGTACTTC
>.|TRBV12-3/TRBV12-4|TRBJ2-5|TRBD1
CASRLGQNEETQYF
TGTGCCAGCAGGTTGGGACAGAACGAAGAGACCCAGTACTTC
>.|TRBV20-1|TRBJ1-1|.
CSARETPMYTEAFF
TGCAGTGCTAGAGAAACACCGATGTACACTGAAGCTTTCTTT
>.|TRBV7-9|TRBJ2-3|.
CASSPEVPDTQYF
TGTGCCAGCAGCCCCGAGGTCCCAGATACGCAGTATTTT
>.|TRBV4-1|TRBJ2-3|TRBD1
CASSQTGLGTDTQYF
TGCGCCAGCAGCCAGACAGGGTTAGGTACAGATACGCAGTATTTT
>.|TRBV2|TRBJ2-3|.
CASSPKAGASNTQYF
TGTGCCAGCAGTCCTAAAGCGGGTGCCTCCAATACGCAGTATTTT
>few|TRBV7-8|TRBJ2-7|TRBD1
CASSLAGTGRYEQYF
TGTGCCAGCAGCTTAGCGGGGACAGGGCGCTACGAGCAGTACTTC
>many|TRBV7-2|TRBJ2-5|.
CASSPPPGLETQYF
TGTGCCAGCAGCCCACCCCCGGGACTAGAGACCCAGTACTTC
>.|TRBV20-1|TRBJ2-7|TRBD2
CSASPKLAGGLRWTYEQYF
TGCAGTGCTAGCCCCAAACTAGCGGGGGGACTGAGGTGGACCTACGAGCAGTACTTC
>few|TRBV9|TRBJ1-1|.
CASSVGSWAEAFF
TGTGCCAGCAGCGTAGGATCCTGGGCTGAAGCTTTCTTT
>.|TRBV5-1|TRBJ1-1|.
CASSLGYRVNTEAFF
TGCGCCAGCAGCTTGGGATACAGGGTAAACACTGAAGCTTTCTTT